The 15 T cell receptor beta chains in this list originate from one sample, sequenced in a study of Graves' ophthalmopathy and Graves' hyperthyroidism (dated by TCRdb to 2016 to 2018). The sequencing machine was an Illumina HiSeq 2000. TCR beta CDR3 regions were amplified from RNA transcripts for repertoire sequencing. A first-round RT-PCR used HTBI primers with the Qiagen OneStep RT-PCR kit, followed by a second-round multiplex PCR, size selection and purification. TCRdb applied fastp at Q25 and MiXCR to the public reads, then kept only in-frame beta chains. When rows share a CDR3 protein, they turn into one entry using the most common DNA and genes. The sample data list over a million distinct CDR3 sequences, and 35% to 45% of these were observed just once. The leading ten clones occupy around 10% of the sample. The source material was peripheral blood or thyroid tissue (not recorded which). The receptors were sampled from an adult man with Graves' hyperthyroidism.

This clonotype was seen only a few times. The gene calls are TRBV12-3 or TRBV12-4 and TRBJ2-7; 8 bases agree with TRBD2. This CDR3 contains 15 residues. J was trimmed by 2 bases and V by 6 bases; bases with no gene match: 9. CDR3: CASSPGSSGAYEQYF. In DNA form, the CDR3 reads TGTGCCAGCAGCCCAGGGAGTAGCGGGGCCTACGAGCAGTACTTC.

Worth noting for this clonotype: This may be a read error, as it is one base from a much larger clone. The gene calls are TRBV12-3 or TRBV12-4 and TRBJ1-5; weak D call: TRBD1 (5 bases). The CDR3 covers 15 residues. CDR3 coding DNA: TGTGCCAGCAGTGTCCGGGACCGATCCAATCATCCCCAGCATTTT. Its translation is CASSVRDRSNHPQHF.

This clonotype was seen at least ten times. V is TRBV20-1 and J is TRBJ2-7; tentatively, D is TRBD1 (6 bases). The germline V gene encodes CDR1 DFQATT and CDR2 SNEGSKA (reference sequence). Trimming left V 1 base short and J 3 bases short, with 16 bases between. This CDR3 comprises 15 residues. CDR3 DNA sequence: TGCAGTGCTAGAGGACAGGACATACCCCACTACGAGCAGTACTTC. This codes for CSARGQDIPHYEQYF.

This clonotype was seen a few times. Just one base apart from a much larger clone, this may be a read error. The chain couples TRBV5-6 to TRBJ2-5; 8 nucleotides agree with TRBD2. Germline loops: CDR1 SGHDT, CDR2 YYEEEE. This CDR3 contains 14 residues. Losses at the gene ends were 0 bases for V and 5 bases for J; bases not matched to a gene: 3. CDR3: CASSLGLARETQYF. The CDR3, as DNA: TGTGCCAGCAGCTTGGGACTAGCGAGGGAGACCCAGTACTTC.

This clonotype was found once. This may come from a read error, since a much larger clone is one base off. The chain is built from TRBV2 and TRBJ2-6; D gene ambiguous. Germline V gene data show CDR1 as SNHLY and CDR2 as FYNNEI. CDR3 length equals 16 residues. CDR3 DNA sequence: TGTGCCGGCAGTGACTTGACACTTTCTGGGGCCAACGTCCTGACTTTC. The encoded protein is CAGSDLTLSGANVLTF. Full variable domain (missing parts from reference TRBV2 and TRBJ2-6): EPEVTQTPSHQVTQMGQEVILRCVPISNHLYFYWYRQILGQKVEFLVSFYNNEISEKSEIFDDQFSVERPDGSNFTLKIRSTKLEDSAMYFCAGSDLTLSGANVLTFGAGSRLTVL.

Comments on this clonotype: This is likely a read error, given that the CDR3 carries no conserved phenylalanine or tryptophan at its end. The DNA is omitted, as the CDR3 cannot be located on it reliably, and the CDR3 follows TCRdb's listing. The rearrangement joins TRBV2 to TRBJ1-1. Germline CDR1 reads SNHLY; CDR2 reads FYNNEI. The CDR3 numbers 8 amino acids, ends counted. The CDR3 sequence is CASSEGHY.

The chain has TRBV5-1 and TRBJ1-5; 7 positions match TRBD1. V lost 4 bases to trimming and J lost 2 bases; unmatched junction nucleotides: 6. The CDR3 consists of 15 residues. Germline CDR1 reads SGHRS; CDR2 reads YFSETQ. For the CDR3, the DNA is TGCGCCAGCAGCGGTGCCACAGGGGGCAATCAGCCCCAGCATTTT. Residues: CASSGATGGNQPQHF. The variable domain in full, with the rest retrieved from reference TRBV5-1 and TRBJ1-5, is KAGVTQTPRYLIKTRGQQVTLSCSPISGHRSVSWYQQTPGQGLQFLFEYFSETQRNKGNFPGRFSGRQFSNSRSEMNVSTLELGDSALYLCASSGATGGNQPQHFGDGTRLSIL.

Note on this clonotype: A much larger clone lies a single base off, so this may be a read error. The chain links TRBV2 to TRBJ2-7; D might be TRBD1 (5 bases). The CDR3 length is 13 residues. From germline, CDR1 is SNHLY and CDR2 FYNNEI. This chain's CDR3 is CASSEQGINEQCF. CDR3 DNA sequence: TGTGCCAGCAGTGAACAGGGTATTAACGAGCAGTGCTTC.

This clonotype was seen many times. The chain combines TRBV9 with TRBJ2-2; 9 bases line up with TRBD2. CDR3 length: 17 amino acids. Germline V CDR1 and CDR2: SGDLS, YYNGEE. J was trimmed by 7 bases and V by 0 bases; bases with no gene match: 10. CDR3 residues: CASSVGGTSPRGGELFF. The CDR3 DNA sequence: TGTGCCAGCAGCGTAGGTGGGACTAGCCCCCGGGGCGGGGAGCTGTTTTTT.

This clonotype was recorded many times. The chain uses TRBV6-6 and TRBJ2-7; 9 bases are shared with TRBD1. The CDR3 is 14 residues long. In germline, CDR1 is MNHNY, CDR2 SVGAGI (reference sequence). The ends lost 5 bases at V and 2 bases at J; junction bases unmatched: 4. CDR3 sequence (DNA): TGTGCCAGCAGTCGACAGGGGGGTACCTACGAGCAGTACTTC. It codes for CASSRQGGTYEQYF.

A word on this clonotype: At one of its ends the junction is not consistent with the germline gene, which may arise from a read error. V usage is TRBV5-1 and J usage is TRBJ2-5, with 11 bases that match TRBD2. The CDR3 spans 16 residues. Germline V lookup: CDR1 SGHRS, CDR2 YFSETQ. The DNA for the CDR3 is TGTGCCAGCAGCGAGGAACTAGCGGGGGCGGGGGAGACCCAGTACTTC. Encoded protein: CASSEELAGAGETQYF.

This clonotype was seen more than once but under ten times. The rearrangement joins TRBV28 to TRBJ2-7; 8 nucleotides line up with TRBD2. Germline loops: CDR1 MDHEN, CDR2 SYDVKM. V was pared by 2 bases and J by 11 bases, with 8 bases of the junction left unmatched. This CDR3 region has 13 residues. CDR3 in DNA: TGTGCCAGCAGTTTACTAAGCGGGAGCAGGAAGTACTTC. It encodes CASSLLSGSRKYF.

This clonotype has at least ten counts. V is TRBV7-9 and J is TRBJ1-5; D is undetermined. V was trimmed by 4 bases and J by 5 bases, leaving 12 bases between them. The CDR3 consists of 14 residues. The V gene's germline CDR1 is SEHNR and CDR2 FQNEAQ (reference sequence). In DNA form, the CDR3 reads TGTGCCAGCAGCTCCCAGAGTGGGGATCAGCCCCAGCATTTT. Protein: CASSSQSGDQPQHF.

As concerns this clonotype: Mismatch with germline at one junction end may stem from a read error. The V and J genes are TRBV10-3 and TRBJ1-5, with D possibly matching TRBD1 (5 bases). Germline CDR1 ENHRY, CDR2 SYGVKD. The CDR3 loop spans 12 amino acids. CDR3 amino acids: CASRDGDQPEHF. DNA of the CDR3: TGTGCCAGCAGGGATGGGGATCAGCCCGAGCATTTT.

The V and J genes are TRBV7-2 and TRBJ2-5, with D possibly TRBD1 on 5 matching bases. This CDR3 comprises 13 residues. V lost 4 bases to trimming and J lost 9 bases, with 15 bases between them. Per germline, CDR1 SGHTA and CDR2 FQGNSA. DNA for the CDR3: TGTGCCAGCAGCTCAGGGAATAGCCAGCCCCAGTACTTC. It codes for CASSSGNSQPQYF.